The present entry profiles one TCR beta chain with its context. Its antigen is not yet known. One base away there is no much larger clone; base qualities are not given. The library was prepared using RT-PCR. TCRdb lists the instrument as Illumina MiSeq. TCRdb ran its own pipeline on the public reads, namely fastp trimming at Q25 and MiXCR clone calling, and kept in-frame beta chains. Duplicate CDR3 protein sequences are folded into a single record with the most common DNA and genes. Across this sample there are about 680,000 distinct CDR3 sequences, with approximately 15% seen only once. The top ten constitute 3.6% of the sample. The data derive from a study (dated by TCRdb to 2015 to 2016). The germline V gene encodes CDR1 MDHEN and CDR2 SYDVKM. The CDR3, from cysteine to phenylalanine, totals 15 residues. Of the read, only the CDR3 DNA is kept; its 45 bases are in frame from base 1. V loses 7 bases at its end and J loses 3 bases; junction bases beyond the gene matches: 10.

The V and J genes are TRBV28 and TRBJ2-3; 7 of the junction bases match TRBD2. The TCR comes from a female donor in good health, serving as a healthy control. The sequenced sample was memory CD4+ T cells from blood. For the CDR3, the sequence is CASTIGASGTDTQYF. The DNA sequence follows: TGTGCCAGCACAATCGGGGCTAGCGGAACAGATACGCAGTATTTT. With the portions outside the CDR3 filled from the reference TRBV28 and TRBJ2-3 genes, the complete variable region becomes DVKVTQSSRYLVKRTGEKVFLECVQDMDHENMFWYRQDPGLGLRLIYFSYDVKMKEKGDIPEGYSVSREKKERFSLILESASTNQTSMYLCASTIGASGTDTQYFGPGTRLTVL.